These 20 T cell receptor beta chains came from one sample sequenced in a study of blood T cell repertoires in COVID-19. Profiling relied on immunoSEQ multiplex PCR, and the TCRdb table lists in-frame clones only, not all of them. The repertoire holds about 110,000 clones, with roughly 76% as singletons. The sequencing input was peripheral blood. These receptors came from a woman in her 70s with acute or convalescent COVID-19.

V usage is TRBV30 and J usage is TRBJ1-2; no definite D call. Germline V lookup: CDR1 GTSNPN, CDR2 SVGIG (reference sequence). This CDR3 has 12 residues. V was shortened by 0 bases and J by 6 bases, with 8 bases between the two germline ends. The CDR3 loop is CAWSVAGDGYTF. The CDR3 DNA reads TGTGCCTGGAGTGTAGCCGGGGATGGCTACACCTTC.

This chain links TRBV15 with TRBJ1-3; D is ambiguous. The CDR3 sequence is 15 residues long. The V and J ends lost 4 bases and 0 bases respectively, with 10 bases between them. Per germline, CDR1 LNHNV and CDR2 YYDKDF (reference sequence). CDR3 sequence: CATSTTSYSGNTIYF. CDR3 coding DNA: TGTGCCACCAGCACCACTTCCTACTCTGGAAACACCATATATTTT.

The chain carries TRBV3-1 (or the pseudogene TRBV3-2) and TRBJ2-5; unclear D gene. Trimming removed 3 bases from V and 7 bases from J, with 15 bases in between. The germline gives CDR1 LGHDT, CDR2 YNNKEL (reference sequence). CDR3 length equals 14 residues. CDR3 sequence: CASSQNTPGGTQYF. The CDR3 bases are TGTGCCAGCAGCCAGAATACCCCCGGCGGGACCCAGTACTTC.

This clone has more than one count but fewer than ten. This chain connects TRBV9 to TRBJ1-2; 9 nucleotides line up with TRBD1. CDR1 is SGDLS, CDR2 YYNGEE, per germline. Trimming at V came to 0 bases and at J to 7 bases, leaving 7 bases not matched to a gene. This CDR3 spans 15 amino acids. The CDR3 spells CASSVEGQGRVGYTF. The DNA of the CDR3 is TGTGCCAGCAGCGTAGAGGGACAGGGACGGGTTGGCTACACCTTC.

The gene calls are TRBV7-2 and TRBJ2-7; 8 nucleotides match TRBD2. V shed 5 bases, J shed 5 bases, and the junction held 11 bases outside the gene matches. Looked up from germline, CDR1 is SGHTA and CDR2 is FQGNSA. The CDR3 extends over 15 amino acids. Written as DNA, the CDR3 is TGTGCCAGCAGCCCCCGGGGGGGCCGGGAACACGAGCAGTACTTC. It codes for CASSPRGGREHEQYF.

The rearrangement uses TRBV19 and TRBJ2-5; TRBD2 is a possible D gene (5 bases). In germline, CDR1 is LNHDA, CDR2 SQIVND (reference sequence). Trimming left V 4 bases short and J 4 bases short, with 13 bases between. This CDR3 is 14 amino acids long. The CDR3 DNA is TGTGCCAGTAGTAGGAGGCTAGGGTCAGAGACCCAGTACTTC. It encodes CASSRRLGSETQYF.

The chain uses TRBV28 and TRBJ2-7, with 7 bases lining up with TRBD2. The CDR3 loop spans 17 amino acids. V shed 2 bases, J shed 0 bases, and the junction held 10 bases outside the gene matches. Germline V gene data show CDR1 as MDHEN and CDR2 as SYDVKM. CDR3 DNA: TGTGCCAGCAGTTTAAAGGTTGGGGGGGGAAACTCCTACGAGCAGTACTTC. Amino acid sequence: CASSLKVGGGNSYEQYF.

The V and J genes are TRBV7-2 and TRBJ1-5; no clear D gene. The CDR3 has 13 amino acids. V dropped 1 base and J dropped 7 bases, with 8 bases sitting between them. CDR1 and CDR2 from the germline V gene are SGHTA and FQGNSA. As DNA, the CDR3 is TGTGCCAGCAGCTTAGGGGCCAGGCAGCCCCAGCATTTT. Its translation: CASSLGARQPQHF.

The V and J genes are TRBV7-3 and TRBJ2-5; TRBD1 matches at 9 bases. The germline V gene has CDR1 SGHTA and CDR2 FQGTGA. With V trimmed by 3 bases and J by 5 bases, 7 bases remained unmatched. The CDR3 is made up of 15 amino acids. This chain's CDR3 is CASSFSDRGGETQYF. DNA for the CDR3: TGTGCCAGCAGCTTCTCGGACAGGGGAGGGGAGACCCAGTACTTC.

The chain recombines TRBV7-9 with TRBJ1-5, with a tentative D call TRBD1 (6 bases). V gave up 3 bases and J gave up 3 bases, with 9 bases separating them. CDR1 is SEHNR, CDR2 FQNEAQ, per germline (reference sequence). The CDR3 runs to 14 residues. CDR3 sequence reads: CASSFPGDNQPQHF. CDR3 coding DNA: TGTGCCAGCAGCTTTCCAGGGGACAATCAGCCCCAGCATTTT.

This chain uses TRBV6-1 with TRBJ1-3; 8 bases map to TRBD1. The germline V gene encodes CDR1 MNHNS and CDR2 SASEGT. V trimming: 6 bases; J trimming: 4 bases; junction bases outside the gene matches: 17. The CDR3 is 18 amino acids. CDR3 bases: TGTGCCAGCAGAGAAACGACAGGGGAATCTGCAGCGGGAAACACCATATATTTT. Translation: CASRETTGESAAGNTIYF.

The rearrangement links TRBV19 to TRBJ2-5; 9 nucleotides agree with TRBD2. Losses at the gene ends were 3 bases for V and 1 base for J; bases not matched to a gene: 6. From germline, CDR1 is LNHDA and CDR2 SQIVND (reference sequence). This CDR3 region has 16 residues. Here the CDR3 reads CASSITSGPSQETQYF. The CDR3 DNA sequence: TGTGCCAGTAGTATTACTAGCGGGCCATCCCAAGAGACCCAGTACTTC.

This chain uses TRBV18 with TRBJ2-7; 9 bases align to TRBD1. The CDR3 sequence is 16 residues long. Germline values: CDR1 KGHSH, CDR2 LQKENI. The J segment lost 0 bases and the V segment lost 0 bases, leaving 3 bases of the junction unmatched. The CDR3 reads CASSPPLGQGSYEQYF. CDR3 DNA: TGTGCCAGCTCACCACCTTTGGGACAGGGCTCCTACGAGCAGTACTTC.

The chain is built from TRBV5-5 and TRBJ1-3; 12 bases are shared with TRBD1. This CDR3 is 14 amino acids long. After removal of 2 bases from V and 11 bases from J, the junction contained 5 bases not matched to a gene. CDR1 SGHKS and CDR2 YYEKEE come from the germline V gene (reference sequence). The CDR3 here is CASSLIGDRGPIYF. CDR3 coding DNA: TGTGCCAGCAGCTTAATCGGGGACAGGGGGCCCATATATTTT.

The chain is built from TRBV6-5 and TRBJ1-3, with D hard to call. This CDR3 spans 15 amino acids. Germline V gene sequence: CDR1 MNHEY, CDR2 SVGAGI. V lost 6 bases and J lost 1, with 13 bases in between. The CDR3 loop reads CASSQPGFSGNTIYF. As DNA, the CDR3 is TGTGCCAGCAGCCAACCAGGCTTTTCTGGAAACACCATATATTTT.

Only one count was recorded for this clone. CDR3 amino acids: CASSPQVGQHYGYTF. The CDR3 nucleotides read TGTGCCAGCAGCCCTCAAGTGGGACAGCACTATGGCTACACCTTC. V is TRBV9 and J is TRBJ1-2; the match to TRBD1 covers 7 bases. This CDR3 spans 15 amino acids. V shed 4 bases and J 3 bases; nucleotides not matched to a gene: 9. The germline V gene has CDR1 SGDLS and CDR2 YYNGEE. Combining the CDR3 with reference TRBV9 and TRBJ1-2 gives the whole variable domain DSGVTQTPKHLITATGQRVTLRCSPRSGDLSVYWYQQSLDQGLQFLIQYYNGEERAKGNILERFSAQQFPDLHSELNLSSLELGDSALYFCASSPQVGQHYGYTFGSGTRLTVV.

This clone was counted between two and nine times. DNA for the CDR3: TGTGCCAGCAGCTTAGTAGGGGGAACCGGGGAGCTGTTTTTT. It translates to CASSLVGGTGELFF. The chain links TRBV7-7 to TRBJ2-2; possibly TRBD1 for D (6 bases). Trimming removed 1 base at V and 5 bases at J, with 8 bases between. This CDR3 contains 14 residues. Germline V CDR1 and CDR2: SSHAT, FNYEAQ (reference sequence). The variable domain in full, with the rest retrieved from reference TRBV7-7 and TRBJ2-2, is GAGVSQSPRYKVTKRGQDVTLRCDPISSHATLYWYQQALGQGPEFLTYFNYEAQPDKSGLPSDRFSAERPEGSISTLTIQRTEQRDSAMYRCASSLVGGTGELFFGEGSRLTVL.

This rearrangement joins TRBV6-5 to TRBJ2-3; TRBD2 might be the D (6 bases). CDR3 length equals 16 residues. V lost 0 bases and J lost 4, with 14 bases in between. Germline loops: CDR1 MNHEY, CDR2 SVGAGI. CDR3 region: CASSYSAGGGADTQYF. DNA for the CDR3: TGTGCCAGCAGTTACTCGGCGGGTGGCGGGGCAGATACGCAGTATTTT.

This rearrangement joins TRBV5-1 to TRBJ2-5; 7 bases align to TRBD2. The junction had 11 bases not matched to a gene; V was cut back by 4 bases and J by 2 bases. The CDR3 is 16 residues long. CDR1 and CDR2 from the germline V gene are SGHRS and YFSETQ. The CDR3 protein is CASSPLAQGGQETQYF. CDR3 bases: TGCGCCAGCAGCCCACTAGCGCAGGGAGGACAAGAGACCCAGTACTTC.

The V gene is TRBV2, the J gene TRBJ1-2; 10 bases line up with TRBD1. The CDR3 sequence is 14 residues long. The junction had 8 bases not matched to a gene; V was cut back by 6 bases and J by 7 bases. Germline CDR1 and CDR2: SNHLY and FYNNEI. This chain's CDR3 is CASSFMTGGTGYTF. CDR3 bases: TGTGCCAGCAGCTTCATGACAGGGGGCACTGGCTACACCTTC.